This T cell receptor (beta chain) was obtained from a study of shared clonotypes between healthy human individuals. The data were produced by immunoSEQ multiplex PCR, yet TCRdb's version contains in-frame clones alone and is incomplete. The sample holds more than 1.2 million clones, approximately 98.5% seen once. Comments on this clone: This CDR3 is also generated by other DNA sequences in the sample.

The germline gives CDR1 MGHDK, CDR2 SYGVNS. V was cut by 6 bases and J by 0 bases, with 9 bases left in between. This CDR3 comprises 13 residues. The source of this sequence is a man aged 30-40 years in good health. Sequenced input: naive CD4+ T cells sorted from blood. Sample subset: CD45RA+ positively selected. The chain couples TRBV25-1 to TRBJ2-7; D remains unclear. DNA of the CDR3: TGTGCCAGCAGGGGTGGCAGCTCCTACGAGCAGTACTTC. It encodes CASRGGSSYEQYF.